This T cell receptor (beta chain) is from a study of blood T cell repertoires in COVID-19. Study as a whole: The United States, Italy and Spain supplied acute and convalescent COVID-19 samples. PBMCs, B-cell-depleted T cells, or T cells were the source of the cDNA or gDNA that made up the material.

Per the original methods: Reference gene primer amplification yielded estimated nucleated cell counts. Generated by immunoSEQ multiplex PCR, the TCRdb table keeps only in-frame clones and is missing some. The DNA gave D and trimming, while V, J and clone size come from that table. Found here are 120,000 to 150,000 clones, more than 70% of them singletons; the top ten hold 5%. The clonotype comes from a woman aged 50 to 65 with acute or convalescent COVID-19. Sequenced input: peripheral blood.

CDR3 residues: CASSFFGGDTEAFF. CDR3 in DNA: TGTGCCAGCAGCTTCTTCGGAGGGGACACTGAAGCTTTCTTT. This chain connects TRBV7-3 to TRBJ1-1; D is possibly TRBD1 (5 bases). Trimming took off 3 bases at V and 3 bases at J, with 11 bases between the two ends. The CDR3 extends over 14 amino acids. Per the germline V gene, CDR1 is SGHTA and CDR2 is FQGTGA.